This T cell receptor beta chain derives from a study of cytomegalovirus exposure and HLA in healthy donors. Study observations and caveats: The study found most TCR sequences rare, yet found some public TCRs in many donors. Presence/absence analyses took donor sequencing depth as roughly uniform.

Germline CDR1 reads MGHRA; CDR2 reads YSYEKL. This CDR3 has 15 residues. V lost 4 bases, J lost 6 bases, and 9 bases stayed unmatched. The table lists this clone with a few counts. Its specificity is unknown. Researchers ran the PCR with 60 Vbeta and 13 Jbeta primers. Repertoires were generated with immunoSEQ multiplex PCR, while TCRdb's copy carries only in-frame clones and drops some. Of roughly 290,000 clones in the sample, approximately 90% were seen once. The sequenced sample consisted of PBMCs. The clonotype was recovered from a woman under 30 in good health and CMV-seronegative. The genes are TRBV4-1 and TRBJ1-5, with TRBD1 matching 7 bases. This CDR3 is CASSPQGEYGQPQHF. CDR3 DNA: TGCGCCAGCAGCCCTCAGGGGGAATATGGTCAGCCCCAGCATTTT.